These 3 T cell receptor beta chains originate from one sample sequenced in a study of post-analysis software for immune sequencing data. No antigen has been assigned to these receptors. Researchers reported that TCR beta cDNA libraries carried unique molecular identifiers. TCRdb itself ran the PCR reads through MiXCR, one entry per CDR3 protein. The data contain some 690,000 distinct CDR3 sequences, approximately 59% of them singletons. Study observations and caveats: Patients showed TRBV5-6, TRBV5-1 and TRBV20-1 among five TRBV segments more frequent than in controls.

The sample comprised blood. The receptor source for this set is a girl aged 2 to 9 with multiple sclerosis.

The J gene is TRBJ2-1, the V gene TRBV20-1, with 10 bases lining up with TRBD1. With V trimmed by 5 bases and J by 6 bases, 4 bases remained unmatched. From germline, CDR1 is DFQATT and CDR2 SNEGSKA (reference sequence). The CDR3 runs to 13 residues. DNA of the CDR3: TGCAGTGCTGACAGGGGGCTCCCCAATGAGCAGTTCTTC. Translation gives CSADRGLPNEQFF.

The count of this clonotype is one. The chain uses TRBV12-3 or TRBV12-4 and TRBJ2-7, with D perhaps TRBD2 (5 bases). This CDR3 comprises 12 residues. Trimming removed 8 bases at V and 2 bases at J, with 10 bases between. The CDR3: CASRLGAYEQYF. The CDR3 DNA follows: TGTGCCAGCCGCCTCGGGGCCTACGAGCAGTACTTC.

The chain carries TRBV7-6 and TRBJ2-3; the D is unclear. Trimming removed 5 bases at V and 3 bases at J, with 18 bases between. The CDR3 has 16 amino acids. CDR1 is SGHVS, CDR2 FNYEAQ, per germline. The CDR3 DNA reads as TGTGCCAGCAGCACCCCAAGAGTCGGTGGGACAGATACGCAGTATTTT. Translating gives CASSTPRVGGTDTQYF.